One sample yielded the 17 T cell receptor beta chains listed below, sequenced in a study of blood T cell repertoires in COVID-19. Some clones are missing from TCRdb's copy, which holds only in-frame ones; the method was immunoSEQ multiplex PCR. Of roughly 300,000 clones listed, about 81% are singletons. The sample taken for sequencing was peripheral blood. These receptors were collected from a human donor with COVID-19, enrolled during active disease. The donor label of this sample is uncertain.

The chain combines TRBV5-1 with TRBJ2-3; 10 bases fit TRBD2. Trimming cost V 0 bases and J 4 bases; bases outside gene matches: 5. The CDR3 totals 16 residues. Germline V gives CDR1 SGHRS, CDR2 YFSETQ. This CDR3 is CASSLDGLAVADTQYF. The CDR3, as DNA: TGCGCCAGCAGCTTGGACGGACTAGCGGTGGCAGATACGCAGTATTTT.

The J gene is TRBJ2-7, the V gene TRBV28; D possibly corresponds to TRBD2 (5 bases). Trimming removed 3 bases from V and 2 bases from J, with 14 bases in between. Per germline, CDR1 MDHEN and CDR2 SYDVKM. The CDR3 runs to 15 residues. The CDR3 DNA reads as TGTGCCAGCAGTTTCAAAGTATACGGGGCCTACGAGCAGTACTTC. This gives the protein CASSFKVYGAYEQYF.

V is TRBV7-2 and J is TRBJ2-7; D perhaps matches TRBD2 (6 bases). V lost 0 bases, J lost 3 bases, and 21 bases lay in between. Per the germline V gene, CDR1 is SGHTA and CDR2 is FQGNSA. This CDR3 comprises 18 residues. DNA for the CDR3: TGTGCCAGCAGCTTAGCGGGTGATTTCGGGACTTTTAACTACGAGCAGTACTTC. Translated: CASSLAGDFGTFNYEQYF. Full variable domain (missing parts from reference TRBV7-2 and TRBJ2-7): GAGVSQSPSNKVTEKGKDVELRCDPISGHTALYWYRQSLGQGLEFLIYFQGNSAPDKSGLPSDRFSAERTGGSVSTLTIQRTQQEDSAVYLCASSLAGDFGTFNYEQYFGPGTRLTVT.

The chain joins TRBV2 to TRBJ1-1, with D perhaps matching TRBD1 (6 bases). This CDR3 spans 16 amino acids. Germline V lookup: CDR1 SNHLY, CDR2 FYNNEI. V was cut by 2 bases and J by 1 base, with 14 bases left in between. The CDR3 here is CASSERGGMRNTEAFF. For the CDR3, the DNA is TGTGCCAGCAGTGAAAGGGGGGGAATGAGGAACACTGAAGCTTTCTTT.

The table lists this clone with a few counts. The chain employs TRBV5-1 and TRBJ2-1; D unclear. V was pared by 2 bases and J by 1 base, with 7 bases between. The CDR3 covers 14 residues. Germline values: CDR1 SGHRS, CDR2 YFSETQ. CDR3 coding DNA: TGCGCCAGCAGCTTTCAGACTTCCTACAATGAGCAGTTCTTC. Encoded protein: CASSFQTSYNEQFF. Supplemented by reference TRBV5-1 and TRBJ2-1, the full variable domain reads KAGVTQTPRYLIKTRGQQVTLSCSPISGHRSVSWYQQTPGQGLQFLFEYFSETQRNKGNFPGRFSGRQFSNSRSEMNVSTLELGDSALYLCASSFQTSYNEQFFGPGTRLTVL.

This clone was observed a few times. The chain carries TRBV2 and TRBJ1-2; 7 bases line up with TRBD1. With V trimmed by 7 bases and J by 4 bases, 9 bases remained unmatched. The germline gives CDR1 SNHLY, CDR2 FYNNEI. The CDR3 is 14 amino acids. This CDR3 reads CASILPGQIYGYTF. The CDR3, as DNA: TGTGCCAGCATTTTACCGGGACAGATCTATGGCTACACCTTC.

CDR3 region: CASSASGVTNEKLFF. CDR3 coding DNA: TGTGCCAGCAGCGCCTCAGGTGTCACTAATGAAAAACTGTTTTTT. This sequence joins TRBV9 and TRBJ1-4; D is undetermined. The CDR3 totals 15 residues. Per germline, CDR1 SGDLS and CDR2 YYNGEE. V shed 3 bases and J shed 2 bases, with 11 bases lying between them.

The rearrangement uses TRBV12-5 and TRBJ2-7; TRBD1 matches 10 bases. The CDR3 consists of 17 residues. Trimming took 1 base from V and 4 from J; bases not matched to a gene: 10. From germline, CDR1 is LGHNT and CDR2 FRNRAP. CDR3: CASGLGPRDRGLYEQYF. The CDR3 DNA follows: TGTGCTAGTGGTTTGGGGCCTCGGGACAGGGGCCTTTACGAGCAGTACTTC.

This rearrangement joins TRBV7-2 to TRBJ1-5; no definite D call. In germline, CDR1 is SGHTA, CDR2 FQGNSA. The CDR3 spans 14 residues. Trimming cost V 3 bases and J 4 bases, with 10 bases left between them. CDR3 DNA: TGTGCCAGCAGCTTCTCCCAACTTAATCAGCCCCAGCATTTT. As protein: CASSFSQLNQPQHF.

The count of this clone is one. The rearrangement joins TRBV18 to TRBJ2-1, with a weak D call TRBD2 (5 bases). From germline, CDR1 is KGHSH and CDR2 LQKENI. The CDR3 spans 14 residues. Trimming pared 4 bases from V and 7 bases from J, leaving 14 bases between. The CDR3 sequence is CASSLLATENEQFF. DNA of the CDR3: TGTGCCAGCTCACTCCTAGCTACAGAAAATGAGCAGTTCTTC.

The chain uses TRBV7-2 and TRBJ2-2; D perhaps matches TRBD2 (5 bases). V was clipped by 5 bases and J by 0 bases, with 10 bases between them. This CDR3 has 15 residues. Germline CDR1 and CDR2: SGHTA and FQGNSA. CDR3 coding DNA: TGTGCCAGCAGCGGACTTGGCGCGAACACCGGGGAGCTGTTTTTT. It specifies CASSGLGANTGELFF.

This clone appeared a single time. The chain is built from TRBV19 and TRBJ2-1, with a weak D call TRBD2 (6 bases). The germline V gene encodes CDR1 LNHDA and CDR2 SQIVND (reference sequence). CDR3 size: 13 residues. Trimming removed 5 bases from V and 7 bases from J, with 12 bases in between. CDR3 sequence: CASSGPAGNEQFF. CDR3 coding DNA: TGTGCCAGTAGTGGGCCGGCGGGGAATGAGCAGTTCTTC. Full variable domain (missing parts from reference TRBV19 and TRBJ2-1): DGGITQSPKYLFRKEGQNVTLSCEQNLNHDAMYWYRQDPGQGLRLIYYSQIVNDFQKGDIAEGYSVSREKKESFPLTVTSAQKNPTAFYLCASSGPAGNEQFFGPGTRLTVL.

The rearrangement links TRBV6-5 to TRBJ2-1, with a possible D match to TRBD2 (5 bases). CDR3 length equals 15 residues. The germline CDR1 and CDR2 sequences are MNHEY and SVGAGI. Trimming took 6 bases from V and 4 from J, leaving 16 bases between them. CDR3 amino acids: CASSEDSGTYNEQFF. The CDR3 bases are TGTGCCAGCAGCGAGGACTCGGGAACGTACAATGAGCAGTTCTTC.

V and J are TRBV5-1 and TRBJ2-3; D is perhaps TRBD2 (5 bases). V gave up 6 bases and J gave up 2 bases, with 16 bases separating them. The CDR3 length is 15 residues. Germline CDR1 and CDR2: SGHRS and YFSETQ. In DNA, the CDR3 is TGCGCCAGCACCTTTGTGGGAGAACCCACAGATACGCAGTATTTT. Translated, it gives CASTFVGEPTDTQYF.

The V call is TRBV28, the J call TRBJ1-2; 11 nucleotides agree with TRBD1. The CDR3 is made up of 15 amino acids. V lost 3 bases to trimming and J lost 8 bases; unmatched junction nucleotides: 8. CDR1 and CDR2 (germline): MDHEN, SYDVKM. The CDR3 DNA is TGTGCCAGCAGTTTCCACGGACAGGGGGCCTGGGGCTACACCTTC. This codes for CASSFHGQGAWGYTF.

This clone was detected once. This chain links TRBV9 with TRBJ1-1; TRBD1 might be the D (6 bases). The V gene lost 3 bases and the J gene lost 2 bases, with 14 bases spanning the gap. Looked up from germline, CDR1 is SGDLS and CDR2 is YYNGEE. CDR3 length: 15 amino acids. CDR3 DNA: TGTGCCAGCAGCGCCACAGGGAGGGGAAACACTGAAGCTTTCTTT. This sequence encodes CASSATGRGNTEAFF.

J is TRBJ2-2 and V is TRBV19; D perhaps matches TRBD1 (6 bases). Germline assignment: CDR1 LNHDA and CDR2 SQIVND (reference sequence). This CDR3 comprises 15 residues. V lost 5 bases and J 5 bases, leaving 15 bases between the germline ends. The CDR3 here is CASSQDRPGTGELFF. In nucleotides, the CDR3 is TGTGCCAGTAGTCAAGACAGGCCGGGGACCGGGGAGCTGTTTTTT.